The 5 T cell receptor beta chains in this list originate from one sample, sequenced in a study of blood T cells in healthy people across ages. It was with a sample-barcoded 5' primer and a J-beta primer mix that a second PCR of about 7 to 12 cycles was run. Using its own MiXCR run on the 5' RACE reads, TCRdb lists one record per CDR3 protein. The table records about 800,000 distinct CDR3 sequences, 20% to 30% of them present only once. This sample also appeared in a second study, on T cells of mothers and their children.

Sequencing input: blood. The receptors come from a boy aged 5-17 years in good health.

V usage is TRBV7-9 and J usage is TRBJ2-7; D is uncertain. The CDR3 length is 14 residues. With 2 bases removed from V and 1 base from J, the gap between germline ends came to 9 bases. Germline V lookup: CDR1 SEHNR, CDR2 FQNEAQ (reference sequence). CDR3 in DNA: TGTGCCAGCAGCTTAAAAACGGCTTCCTACGAGCAGTACTTC. Protein sequence: CASSLKTASYEQYF.

The chain uses TRBV4-3 and TRBJ1-2; the match to TRBD1 covers 9 bases. The junction had 12 bases not matched to a gene; V was cut back by 1 base and J by 0 bases. CDR1 LGHNA and CDR2 YSLEER come from the germline V gene. The CDR3 totals 19 residues. The DNA for the CDR3 is TGCGCCAGCAGCCAAGGCCCGGGACAGGGCGAAAGAGCTAACTATGGCTACACCTTC. Amino acids: CASSQGPGQGERANYGYTF.

The rearrangement links TRBV18 to TRBJ2-7; D may match TRBD1 or TRBD2 (5 bases each). CDR1 and CDR2 (germline): KGHSH, LQKENI. Trimming removed 6 bases at V and 2 bases at J, with 17 bases between. This CDR3 comprises 15 residues. CDR3 in DNA: TGTGCCAGCTCCCCAGCCCCGGGGCAAACCTACGAGCAGTACTTC. Translated: CASSPAPGQTYEQYF.

The V and J genes are TRBV7-2 and TRBJ2-1; 8 nucleotides line up with TRBD2. Germline trimming cut 7 bases from V and 5 bases from J; bases unmatched to any gene: 10. The CDR3 runs 15 residues. Per the germline V gene, CDR1 is SGHTA and CDR2 is FQGNSA. This CDR3 is CASIKERELDNEQFF. The CDR3 DNA is TGTGCCAGCATTAAAGAGCGGGAGCTGGACAATGAGCAGTTCTTC.

The genes are TRBV20-1 and TRBJ2-1, with a tentative D call TRBD1 (5 bases). Trimming cost V 4 bases and J 0 bases, with 13 bases left between them. The CDR3 extends over 15 amino acids. Germline V lookup: CDR1 DFQATT, CDR2 SNEGSKA (reference sequence). CDR3 DNA sequence: TGCAGTGCTATTGGTAAGGGGCTCTCCTACAATGAGCAGTTCTTC. Amino acid sequence: CSAIGKGLSYNEQFF.